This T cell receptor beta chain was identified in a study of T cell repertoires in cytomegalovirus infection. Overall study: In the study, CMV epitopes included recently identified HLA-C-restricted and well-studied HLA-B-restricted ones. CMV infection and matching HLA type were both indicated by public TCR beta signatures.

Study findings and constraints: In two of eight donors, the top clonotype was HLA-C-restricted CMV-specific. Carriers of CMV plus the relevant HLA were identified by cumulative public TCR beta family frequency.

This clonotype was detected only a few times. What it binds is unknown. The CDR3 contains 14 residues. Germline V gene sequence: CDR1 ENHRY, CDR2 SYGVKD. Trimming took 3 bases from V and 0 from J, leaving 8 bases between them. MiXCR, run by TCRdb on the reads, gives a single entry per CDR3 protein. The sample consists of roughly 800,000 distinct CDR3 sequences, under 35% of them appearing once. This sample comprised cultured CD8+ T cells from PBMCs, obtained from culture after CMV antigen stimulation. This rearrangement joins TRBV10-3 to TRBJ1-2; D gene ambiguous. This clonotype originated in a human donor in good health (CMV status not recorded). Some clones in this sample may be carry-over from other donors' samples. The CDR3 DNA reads TGTGCCATCAGTGATAAGATCTCTAACTATGGCTACACCTTC. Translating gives CAISDKISNYGYTF.